These 5 T cell receptor beta chains were all obtained from the same sample, sequenced in a study of blood T cell repertoires in COVID-19. This table comes from immunoSEQ multiplex PCR, and its TCRdb copy is limited to in-frame clones, with some not included. The data contain about 16,000 clones, 81% of them seen just once; the ten biggest clones take up less than 9%. Input material: peripheral blood. The receptors shown here come from a man aged 55 to 69 with acute or convalescent COVID-19.

The V and J genes are TRBV9 and TRBJ2-7; TRBD1 matches at 8 bases. Germline lookup yields CDR1 SGDLS and CDR2 YYNGEE. The CDR3 has 14 residues. The J segment lost 4 bases and the V segment lost 0 bases, leaving 3 bases of the junction unmatched. CDR3 nucleotides: TGTGCCAGCAGCGTAGGCCAGGGGGCTTACGAGCAGTACTTC. It is translated as CASSVGQGAYEQYF.

The J gene is TRBJ2-4, the V gene TRBV30; 8 bases line up with TRBD1. J was trimmed by 0 bases and V by 7 bases; bases with no gene match: 14. This CDR3 is built from 17 residues. The germline V gene encodes CDR1 GTSNPN and CDR2 SVGIG (reference sequence). The CDR3 loop reads CAFFSRTGNLAKNIQYF. The CDR3, as DNA: TGTGCCTTTTTCTCTAGGACAGGGAACTTAGCCAAAAACATTCAGTACTTC. Together with reference TRBV30 and TRBJ2-4, the CDR3 gives the full variable domain: SQTIHQWPATLVQPVGSPLSLECTVEGTSNPNLYWYRQAAGRGLQLLFYSVGIGQISSEVPQNLSASRPQDRQFILSSKKLLLSDSGFYLCAFFSRTGNLAKNIQYFGAGTRLSVL.

This chain connects TRBV18 to TRBJ2-7; TRBD1 aligns across 7 bases. This CDR3 spans 14 amino acids. V trimming: 5 bases; J trimming: 2 bases; junction bases outside the gene matches: 6. The germline V gene has CDR1 KGHSH and CDR2 LQKENI. CDR3 sequence reads: CASSGDSPTYEQYF. CDR3 coding DNA: TGTGCCAGCTCAGGGGACAGTCCCACCTACGAGCAGTACTTC.

CDR3 sequence: CASQARTLHF. The CDR3 DNA reads as TGTGCCAGCCAAGCTCGAACCCTCCACTTT. V usage is TRBV11-2 and J usage is TRBJ1-6; D remains ambiguous. Trimming stripped 8 bases from V and 14 bases from J, with 10 bases between. The CDR3 has 10 amino acids. The germline gives CDR1 SGHAT, CDR2 FQNNGV. Looking up the rest from reference TRBV11-2 and TRBJ1-6 gives the full variable domain: EAGVAQSPRYKIIEKRQSVAFWCNPISGHATLYWYQQILGQGPKLLIQFQNNGVVDDSQLPKDRFSAERLKGVDSTLKIQPAKLEDSAVYLCASQARTLHFGNGTRLTVT.

The chain joins TRBV5-4 to TRBJ2-3, with TRBD1 matching 8 bases. Germline CDR1 is SGHNT and CDR2 is YYREEE (reference sequence). V shed 1 base, J shed 4 bases, and the junction held 2 bases outside the gene matches. This CDR3 has 14 residues. CDR3 loop: CASSLRQGPDTQYF. Here the CDR3 DNA reads TGTGCCAGCAGCTTGCGACAGGGGCCAGATACGCAGTATTTT.